What follows describes a single TCR beta chain. Antigen unknown. Next came a second PCR, run for about 6 to 11 cycles, which used a sample-barcoded 5' primer along with a J-beta primer mix. The authors tagged each cDNA molecule using a template-switch adaptor with 12 random nucleotides. TCRdb passed the 5' RACE reads through MiXCR, listing each CDR3 protein once. The sample has 1.5 million to 2 million distinct CDR3 sequences; roughly 52% are singletons. The CDR3 loop spans 16 amino acids. Germline-derived CDR1 and CDR2 are DFQATT and SNEGSKA (reference sequence). Trimming stripped 0 bases from V and 9 bases from J, with 21 bases between. Total RNA extracted from each sample amounted to at least 6 micrograms. This sample stems from a study of blood T cells in healthy people across ages. The study, taken as a whole, reports: With donor CMV status unknown, expanded clonotype changes were possibly confounded.

Material: blood. The V and J genes are TRBV20-1 and TRBJ2-1, with D perhaps given as TRBD1 or TRBD2 (6 bases each). This clonotype was obtained from a woman aged 40-49 years in good health. CDR3 in DNA: TGCAGTGCTAGAGATCAGGGGCGGGAAGCGCTGCCTGAGCAGTTCTTC. Its translation is CSARDQGREALPEQFF.